These 2 T cell receptor beta chains originate from one sample sequenced in a study of spatial heterogeneity in lung cancer. Study-level results: It was found that expanded intratumoral alpha and beta TCR counts tracked tumor mutation counts.

A single record per CDR3 protein comes from TCRdb applying MiXCR to the 5' RACE reads. Seen here are thousands of distinct CDR3 sequences, 14% observed once, and the top ten hold around an eighth. Which antigens these TCRs recognize remains unknown. Time point defined: sample taken at primary tumor resection. The source was lung tumor tissue, collected at surgery. The receptor set was obtained from a male donor with early-stage non-small cell lung cancer.

This clonotype has at least ten counts. This beta chain is a stray sequence in a library constructed for alpha chains; its clone size is not meaningful. The chain links TRBV6-2 or TRBV6-3 to TRBJ2-5; 7 bases map to TRBD2. The V gene end was trimmed by 7 bases and the J gene end by 5 bases; junction bases not matched to a gene: 1. Germline V gene sequence: CDR1 MNHEY, CDR2 SVGEGT. The CDR3 extends over 11 amino acids. CDR3 DNA: TGTGCCAGCACGCGGGAGGAGACCCAGTACTTC. Translation: CASTREETQYF.

At least ten counts were recorded for this clonotype. This beta chain is an off-target read within a library intended for alpha chains, so its frequency means little. The gene calls are TRBV6-2 or TRBV6-3 and TRBJ2-5; 9 positions match TRBD2. CDR3 length equals 15 residues. Trimming cost V 2 bases and J 4 bases; bases outside gene matches: 5. Germline V gene data show CDR1 as MNHEY and CDR2 as SVGEGT. CDR3 residues: CASSYALAGSETQYF. The CDR3 DNA reads TGTGCCAGCAGTTACGCGCTAGCGGGATCAGAGACCCAGTACTTC.